Following are 19 T cell receptor beta chains from one sample sequenced in a study of cytomegalovirus exposure and HLA in healthy donors. Data came from immunoSEQ multiplex PCR; TCRdb stores just in-frame clones and leaves some out. The table has some 65,000 clones, 85% to 95% seen once; the top ten hold about 4.4%. Sequencing was done on a sample of PBMCs. These receptors were obtained from a young man in good health and CMV-seropositive.

The genes are TRBV5-5 and TRBJ2-5; D perhaps matches TRBD2 (5 bases). This CDR3 has 13 residues. Germline V gene data show CDR1 as SGHKS and CDR2 as YYEKEE (reference sequence). V lost 1 base and J 5 bases, leaving 9 bases between the germline ends. CDR3 amino acids: CASSLTGFETQYF. In DNA form, the CDR3 reads TGTGCCAGCAGCTTGACGGGATTCGAGACCCAGTACTTC.

The CDR3 coding sequence is TGTGCCAGCAGTGAAGCCCCTATTGATACGCAGTATTTT. It translates to CASSEAPIDTQYF. V is TRBV2 and J is TRBJ2-3; D is unresolved. The CDR3 spans 13 residues. The germline V gene encodes CDR1 SNHLY and CDR2 FYNNEI. The ends were cut back, 0 bases at V and 6 bases at J, with 7 bases in the middle.

This clone was seen only once. J is TRBJ2-1 and V is TRBV28; 9 bases are a match to TRBD2. This CDR3 has 16 residues. Germline lookup yields CDR1 MDHEN and CDR2 SYDVKM. J was trimmed by 0 bases and V by 2 bases; bases with no gene match: 2. DNA for the CDR3: TGTGCCAGCAGTTTAATAGCGGGGGCCTCCTACAATGAGCAGTTCTTC. It translates to CASSLIAGASYNEQFF.

The V call is TRBV7-2, the J call TRBJ2-1; D perhaps matches TRBD1 (5 bases). CDR3 length equals 13 residues. Between the trimmed V and J ends, which lost 4 bases and 10 bases, there was a span of 14 bases. In germline, CDR1 is SGHTA, CDR2 FQGNSA. The chain's CDR3 is CASSSEYSGEQFF. The DNA for the CDR3 is TGTGCCAGCAGCTCAGAATATTCAGGGGAGCAGTTCTTC.

The DNA for the CDR3 is TGTGCCAGTAGTACGGGACTAGCGTACGAGCAGTACTTC. Translating gives CASSTGLAYEQYF. The rearrangement uses TRBV19 and TRBJ2-7, with 10 nucleotides matching TRBD2. V lost 4 bases, J lost 4 bases, and 1 base stayed unmatched. The CDR3 spans 13 residues. The germline V gene has CDR1 LNHDA and CDR2 SQIVND (reference sequence).

J is TRBJ2-3 and V is TRBV6-1; D ambiguous. V lost 1 base and J lost 7, with 9 bases in between. The CDR3 consists of 13 residues. CDR1 and CDR2 (germline): MNHNS, SASEGT. The CDR3 reads CASSEGMENTQYF. The CDR3 coding sequence is TGTGCCAGCAGTGAAGGGATGGAGAATACGCAGTATTTT.

This clone was detected a few times. The junction departs from the called germline gene at one end, perhaps through a read error. V and J are TRBV7-7 and TRBJ2-5; 10 bases fit TRBD1. The CDR3 consists of 13 residues. The germline V gene encodes CDR1 SSHAT and CDR2 FNYEAQ (reference sequence). The CDR3 coding sequence is TGTGCTAGCAGCTTAGAGGACAGGGGGTATCAGTACTTC. Protein: CASSLEDRGYQYF.

Only one count was recorded for this clone. The chain uses TRBV7-9 and TRBJ2-3; TRBD1 is a possible D gene (6 bases). Germline V gene sequence: CDR1 SEHNR, CDR2 FQNEAQ (reference sequence). The CDR3 sequence is 17 residues long. V was trimmed by 7 bases and J by 2 bases, leaving 22 bases between them. The CDR3 here is CASNPRTVQRATDTQYF. CDR3 DNA: TGTGCCAGCAACCCCCGGACAGTCCAGAGGGCCACAGATACGCAGTATTTT.

To note about this clone: The junction departs from germline at one end; a sequencing error may be responsible. The chain couples TRBV7-9 to TRBJ2-7; a weak D match, TRBD2 (6 bases). CDR3 size: 14 residues. The germline gives CDR1 SEHNR, CDR2 FQNEAQ (reference sequence). The CDR3 nucleotides are TGTGCCAGCAGCCTAGCGCACCGCGCCTACGAGCAGTACTTC. Its translation is CASSLAHRAYEQYF.

This clone occurred a few times. This sequence joins TRBV28 and TRBJ2-7, with TRBD1 matching 11 bases. CDR3 length: 14 amino acids. Germline CDR1 and CDR2: MDHEN and SYDVKM. V was clipped by 4 bases and J by 2 bases; unmatched bases: 1. This CDR3 is CASSWDRGTYEQYF. CDR3 DNA: TGTGCCAGCAGTTGGGACAGGGGGACCTACGAGCAGTACTTC.

This clone was recorded only once. This rearrangement joins TRBV28 to TRBJ2-2, with 11 positions matching TRBD1. The CDR3 length is 16 residues. The ends lost 1 base at V and 4 bases at J; junction bases unmatched: 2. The germline CDR1 and CDR2 sequences are MDHEN and SYDVKM. The CDR3 loop is CASSLLGTGGTGELFF. Written as DNA, the CDR3 is TGTGCCAGCAGTTTATTGGGGACAGGGGGCACCGGGGAGCTGTTTTTT.

The rearrangement uses TRBV27 and TRBJ1-4, with D unresolved. The CDR3 is made up of 14 amino acids. The V and J ends lost 6 bases and 0 bases respectively, with 8 bases between them. Germline V gives CDR1 MNHEY, CDR2 SMNVEV (reference sequence). DNA of the CDR3: TGTGCCAGCAGACCGAGAGCAACTAATGAAAAACTGTTTTTT. Protein: CASRPRATNEKLFF.

This chain joins TRBV10-2 and TRBJ1-2, with D possibly TRBD1 on 6 matching bases. The CDR3 is made up of 15 amino acids. Trimming cost V 2 bases and J 4 bases, with 14 bases left between them. Germline V gene lookup returns CDR1 WSHSY and CDR2 SAAADI. In DNA, the CDR3 is TGCGCCAGCAGTGAGCAACCAGGGGCTGTCTATGGCTACACCTTC. It yields the protein CASSEQPGAVYGYTF.

This clone was observed once. V is TRBV7-8 and J is TRBJ2-2, with 7 positions matching TRBD2. V gave up 7 bases and J gave up 3 bases; unmatched junction bases: 8. CDR1 and CDR2 from the germline V gene are SGHVS and FQNEAQ. CDR3 length: 15 amino acids. The CDR3 DNA reads as TGTGCCAGCACCCGCACTAGCGCTTACACCGGGGAGCTGTTTTTT. This codes for CASTRTSAYTGELFF.

The sample holds a few counts of this clone. The chain has TRBV11-2 and TRBJ2-7; D uncertain. V lost 6 bases, J lost 12 bases, and 15 bases lay in between. The CDR3 is 11 amino acids. Germline V lookup: CDR1 SGHAT, CDR2 FQNNGV. CDR3 protein: CASRVASDLYF. The CDR3 DNA sequence: TGTGCCAGCAGGGTAGCATCCGACTTGTACTTC.

To note about this clone: The same CDR3 is also encoded by other DNA sequences in this sample. The chain recombines TRBV7-2 with TRBJ1-2; perhaps TRBD1 as D (5 bases). V was pared by 5 bases and J by 1 base, with 8 bases between. The CDR3 has 13 residues. Germline CDR1 reads SGHTA; CDR2 reads FQGNSA. The CDR3 DNA sequence: TGTGCCAGCAGCCTAGACAGTAACTATGGCTACACCTTC. Translation gives CASSLDSNYGYTF.

This clone was detected only once. The genes are TRBV27 and TRBJ2-4; tentative D call: TRBD2 (7 bases). The CDR3 loop spans 15 amino acids. The germline CDR1 and CDR2 sequences are MNHEY and SMNVEV (reference sequence). The ends were cut back, 6 bases at V and 0 bases at J, with 12 bases in the middle. Written as DNA, the CDR3 is TGTGCCAGCAGGGGGGGGGCAGCAGCCAAAAACATTCAGTACTTC. This codes for CASRGGAAAKNIQYF.

The CDR3 region is CASSLAGGRYNEQFF. CDR3 in DNA: TGTGCCAGCAGTTTAGCGGGAGGGCGCTACAATGAGCAGTTCTTC. The chain couples TRBV28 to TRBJ2-1, with 9 positions matching TRBD2. The CDR3 length is 15 residues. After removal of 2 bases from V and 3 bases from J, the junction contained 2 bases not matched to a gene. Germline loops: CDR1 MDHEN, CDR2 SYDVKM.

This chain connects TRBV28 to TRBJ2-3, with 10 bases identical to TRBD2. V lost 6 bases and J lost 5; bases outside the gene matches: 11. CDR1 and CDR2 from the germline V gene are MDHEN and SYDVKM. The CDR3 extends over 16 amino acids. In DNA, the CDR3 is TGTGCCAGCAGCTTCGATCTAGCGGGAGTTGGAGATACGCAGTATTTT. Protein: CASSFDLAGVGDTQYF.